The text below deals with one TCR beta chain. CDR3 length equals 14 residues. The germline V gene has CDR1 SGHNT and CDR2 YYREEE (reference sequence). V lost 0 bases and J lost 4; bases outside the gene matches: 3. Only in-frame clones appear in the TCRdb table, and some are missing; sequencing was by immunoSEQ multiplex PCR. This table has some 90,000 clones, around 87% appearing once. The data derive from a study of OX40 agonist ivuxolimab in advanced cancers. The chain recombines TRBV5-4 with TRBJ1-2, with TRBD1 matching over 7 bases. The starting material was CD4+ or CD8+ T cells sorted from blood, obtained in a trial of the OX40 agonist ivuxolimab. The TCR was taken from an adult with an advanced solid tumor such as melanoma, head and neck, liver or kidney cancer. DNA for the CDR3: TGTGCCAGCAGCTTGGCGGGACAGAGCTATGGCTACACCTTC. This codes for CASSLAGQSYGYTF.